This T cell receptor beta chain is from a study of CD8 T cells in ankylosing spondylitis. Broader study findings: Apparently characteristic of ankylosing spondylitis blood was a TCR beta motif (about 8 highly homologous variants).

Per the germline V gene, CDR1 is KGHSH and CDR2 is LQKENI. Unmatched junction bases numbered 6, after V lost 4 bases and J lost 7 bases. The CDR3 is 15 amino acids. To note about this clonotype: What it binds is unknown.

Making use of molecular barcodes, quantitative 5'-RACE generated TCR beta libraries. One entry per CDR3 protein results from TCRdb running MiXCR on the 5' RACE reads. The sample includes 200,000 to 300,000 distinct CDR3 sequences, around 25% seen only once; the top ten take around 0.58%. This sequence joins TRBV18 and TRBJ2-1; the match to TRBD1 covers 11 bases. The sequenced material came from blood, either unsorted or a sorted T cell fraction (not recorded which). The sequence was obtained from a male donor with ankylosing spondylitis or in good health (not recorded which). The CDR3 nucleotides read TGTGCCAGCTCACTAGGACAGGGGGCTCTAAATGAGCAGTTCTTC. Residues: CASSLGQGALNEQFF.